Each of the 9 T cell receptor beta chains below was sequenced from the same sample in a study of siplizumab effects on memory and regulatory T cells. Sequenced by immunoSEQ multiplex PCR; TCRdb stores in-frame clones only, minus some. The data contain about 72,000 clones, about 90% of them singletons. The specimen sequenced was CD8+ T cells sorted from blood. These TCRs come from a human donor in good health.

This clone showed up just once. The rearrangement joins TRBV27 to TRBJ2-7; possibly TRBD1 for D (7 bases). The V and J ends lost 6 bases and 2 bases respectively, with 14 bases between them. CDR1 and CDR2 from the germline V gene are MNHEY and SMNVEV (reference sequence). The CDR3 consists of 14 residues. As DNA, the CDR3 is TGTGCCAGCAGGCTCGCGGGGACAGCCTACGAGCAGTACTTC. Its translation: CASRLAGTAYEQYF.

The chain couples TRBV19 to TRBJ1-1, with TRBD1 as a possible D gene (5 bases). In germline, CDR1 is LNHDA, CDR2 SQIVND (reference sequence). This CDR3 has 10 amino acids. Deletions cut 9 bases from V and 5 bases from J, with 7 bases between. The CDR3 loop is CASGATEAFF. The DNA of the CDR3 is TGTGCCAGCGGGGCGACTGAAGCTTTCTTT. Supplemented by reference TRBV19 and TRBJ1-1, the full variable domain reads DGGITQSPKYLFRKEGQNVTLSCEQNLNHDAMYWYRQDPGQGLRLIYYSQIVNDFQKGDIAEGYSVSREKKESFPLTVTSAQKNPTAFYLCASGATEAFFGQGTRLTVV.

The V call is TRBV11-2, the J call TRBJ2-2; the D gene is possibly TRBD2 (5 bases). CDR1 SGHAT and CDR2 FQNNGV come from the germline V gene. The CDR3 consists of 16 residues. Trimming took off 1 base at V and 5 bases at J, with 14 bases between the two ends. CDR3 sequence reads: CASSLGLAGGTGELFF. The CDR3 nucleotides are TGTGCCAGCAGCTTAGGCCTAGCAGGAGGAACCGGGGAGCTGTTTTTT.

The genes are TRBV6-6 and TRBJ2-1; no firm D call. This CDR3 contains 14 residues. Germline V lookup: CDR1 MNHNY, CDR2 SVGAGI (reference sequence). The germline V and J ends were trimmed by 8 bases and 3 bases, with 14 bases remaining between them. CDR3 amino acids: CASGPRVDYNEQFF. The CDR3 DNA is TGTGCCAGCGGCCCTAGAGTTGACTACAATGAGCAGTTCTTC.

V gene TRBV11-3 combines with J gene TRBJ2-2; D possibly corresponds to TRBD2 (5 bases). The germline V gene encodes CDR1 SGHNT and CDR2 YENEEA. The CDR3 totals 17 residues. With 0 bases removed from V and 0 bases from J, the gap between germline ends came to 11 bases. The CDR3 region is CASSLDRGPANTGELFF. In DNA, the CDR3 is TGTGCCAGCAGCTTAGATCGGGGTCCCGCGAACACCGGGGAGCTGTTTTTT.

This chain links TRBV15 with TRBJ1-5; 7 bases agree with TRBD1. After removal of 5 bases from V and 7 bases from J, the junction contained 5 bases not matched to a gene. Germline V gives CDR1 LNHNV, CDR2 YYDKDF (reference sequence). This CDR3 contains 13 residues. The CDR3 DNA is TGTGCCACCAGCCTCGACAGGGCACAGCCCCAGCATTTT. Amino acid sequence: CATSLDRAQPQHF.

The genes are TRBV27 and TRBJ2-2; D gene ambiguous. This CDR3 region has 13 residues. Germline assignment: CDR1 MNHEY and CDR2 SMNVEV (reference sequence). V was pared by 2 bases and J by 6 bases, with 7 bases between. The CDR3 DNA is TGTGCCAGCAGTTTAGTCCTGCCCGGGGAGCTGTTTTTT. Its translation is CASSLVLPGELFF.

The chain links TRBV29-1 to TRBJ1-3, with a possible D match to TRBD1 (5 bases). From germline, CDR1 is SQVTM and CDR2 ANQGSEA. Trimming cost V 1 base and J 0 bases, with 10 bases left between them. The CDR3 runs 15 residues. The CDR3 DNA sequence: TGCAGCGTTGAAGGGGGGGAGAGCTCTGGAAACACCATATATTTT. The encoded protein is CSVEGGESSGNTIYF.

This clone was observed a single time. The chain links TRBV6-1 to TRBJ1-4; the D gene is possibly TRBD1 (6 bases). CDR1 and CDR2 from the germline V gene are MNHNS and SASEGT. The CDR3 is made up of 14 amino acids. V was trimmed by 6 bases and J by 8 bases, leaving 16 bases between them. In nucleotides, the CDR3 is TGTGCCAGCAGCGACGGACAGTTTGGGGAAAAACTGTTTTTT. Its translation: CASSDGQFGEKLFF.